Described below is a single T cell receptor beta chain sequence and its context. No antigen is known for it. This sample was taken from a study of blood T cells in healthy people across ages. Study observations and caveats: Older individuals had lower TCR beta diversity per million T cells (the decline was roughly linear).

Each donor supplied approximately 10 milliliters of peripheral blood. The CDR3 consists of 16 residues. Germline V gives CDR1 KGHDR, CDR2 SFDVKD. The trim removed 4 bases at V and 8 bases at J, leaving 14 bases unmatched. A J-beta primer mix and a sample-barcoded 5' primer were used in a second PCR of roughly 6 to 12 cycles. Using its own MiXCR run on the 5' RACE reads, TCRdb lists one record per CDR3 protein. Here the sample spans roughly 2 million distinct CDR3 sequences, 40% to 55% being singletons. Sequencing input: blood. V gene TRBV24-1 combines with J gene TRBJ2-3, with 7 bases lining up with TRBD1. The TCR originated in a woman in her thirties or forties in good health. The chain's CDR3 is CATSDQAGTARGTQYF. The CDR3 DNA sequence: TGTGCCACCAGTGACCAAGCCGGGACAGCCCGCGGTACGCAGTATTTT.